The 22 T cell receptor beta chains in this list originate from one sample, sequenced in a study of CD8+ T cells in alopecia areata (dated by TCRdb to the late 2010s). The protocol used for the library was the immunoSEQ multiplex PCR assay. RNA was extracted from all samples and reverse transcribed into cDNA as template for TCR sequencing. The source is immuneACCESS, and TCRdb retained only in-frame sequences with V and J called. Part of the clones is not carried over; for the studies checked, unresolved V genes explain less than half of this, and the remainder is unexplained. The sample profile shows about 140,000 clones; 86% of them were found once. About 13% of the sample rests with the top ten. The time point label here, explained by the study, means: about four weeks on oral tofacitinib. The treatment or condition label, read with the paper, signifies: oral pan-JAK inhibitor, 5-10 mg twice daily.

Sequenced material: CD8+ T cells sorted from blood, taken at week 4, from a patient treated with tofacitinib. These receptors all stem from a human donor with alopecia areata.

The rearrangement joins TRBV7-2 to TRBJ2-1; 10 bases fit TRBD2. The CDR3 is made up of 12 amino acids. Germline V gene sequence: CDR1 SGHTA, CDR2 FQGNSA. V dropped 10 bases and J dropped 8; count of bases not matched to a gene: 5. The CDR3 loop is CAILAGEYEQFF. Written as DNA, the CDR3 is TGTGCCATTCTAGCGGGAGAATATGAGCAGTTCTTC. Together with reference TRBV7-2 and TRBJ2-1, the CDR3 gives the full variable domain: GAGVSQSPSNKVTEKGKDVELRCDPISGHTALYWYRQSLGQGLEFLIYFQGNSAPDKSGLPSDRFSAERTGGSVSTLTIQRTQQEDSAVYLCAILAGEYEQFFGPGTRLTVL.

With respect to this clone: A much more abundant neighbour one base away suggests this may be a read error. The rearrangement uses TRBV25-1 and TRBJ2-7; 7 bases fit TRBD1. The V gene's germline CDR1 is MGHDK and CDR2 SYGVNS. Trimming took 6 bases from V and 2 from J; bases not matched to a gene: 4. The CDR3 covers 13 residues. The CDR3 reads CASSPTGTYEQYF. CDR3 coding DNA: TGTGCCAGCAGCCCGACAGGGACCTACGAGCAGTACTTC.

The V and J genes are TRBV19 and TRBJ1-1; D gene ambiguous. The CDR3 is 15 residues long. Germline V gene lookup returns CDR1 LNHDA and CDR2 SQIVND (reference sequence). The ends were cut back, 4 bases at V and 3 bases at J, with 15 bases in the middle. The CDR3 reads CASSTTSNGYTEAFF. The CDR3 DNA reads as TGTGCCAGTAGTACTACCTCGAACGGCTACACTGAAGCTTTCTTT.

The rearrangement uses TRBV10-2 and TRBJ2-2, with 11 bases lining up with TRBD2. The CDR3 contains 16 residues. The germline V gene has CDR1 WSHSY and CDR2 SAAADI. V lost 3 bases, J lost 4 bases, and 4 bases stayed unmatched. In DNA, the CDR3 is TGCGCCAGCAGTGAAGGACTAGCGGGTGTCACCGGGGAGCTGTTTTTT. The encoded protein is CASSEGLAGVTGELFF.

V and J are TRBV7-9 and TRBJ1-5; D is undetermined. V lost 1 base to trimming and J lost 6 bases, with 4 bases between them. From germline, CDR1 is SEHNR and CDR2 FQNEAQ (reference sequence). This CDR3 is 12 amino acids long. The CDR3 region has the DNA TGTGCCAGCAGCTTAGGGTTTCAGCCCCAGCATTTT. This gives the protein CASSLGFQPQHF. The variable domain in full, completed from reference TRBV7-9 and TRBJ1-5, reads DTGVSQNPRHKITKRGQNVTFRCDPISEHNRLYWYRQTLGQGPEFLTYFQNEAQLEKSRLLSDRFSAERPKGSFSTLEIQRTEQGDSAMYLCASSLGFQPQHFGDGTRLSIL.

The chain employs TRBV5-4 and TRBJ1-1, with 7 positions matching TRBD1. The CDR3 is 13 amino acids. Germline V gives CDR1 SGHNT, CDR2 YYREEE (reference sequence). V trimming: 9 bases; J trimming: 2 bases; junction bases outside the gene matches: 7. CDR3 nucleotides: TGTGCCACAACAGGGGTTCTCAACACTGAAGCTTTCTTT. This gives the protein CATTGVLNTEAFF.

The chain carries TRBV7-8 and TRBJ2-3, with 8 bases that match TRBD2. The CDR3 has 17 amino acids. The J segment lost 4 bases and the V segment lost 3 bases, leaving 12 bases of the junction unmatched. Germline V gene lookup returns CDR1 SGHVS and CDR2 FQNEAQ. DNA of the CDR3: TGTGCCAGCAGCTTGGGTCATAGCGGGGAATGGGCAGATACGCAGTATTTT. Its protein is CASSLGHSGEWADTQYF.

This rearrangement joins TRBV27 to TRBJ2-2; D gene uncertain. The CDR3 runs 12 residues. V was pared by 5 bases and J by 6 bases, with 7 bases between. CDR1 and CDR2 (germline): MNHEY, SMNVEV (reference sequence). CDR3 nucleotides: TGTGCCAGCAGTCAACAGCCCGGGGAGCTGTTTTTT. Its protein is CASSQQPGELFF.

The V call is TRBV2, the J call TRBJ2-3; D is unresolved. V gave up 10 bases and J gave up 0 bases, with 5 bases separating them. In germline, CDR1 is SNHLY, CDR2 FYNNEI. The CDR3 has 11 amino acids. The CDR3: CATVSTDTQYF. Written as DNA, the CDR3 is TGTGCCACCGTTAGCACAGATACGCAGTATTTT.

As for this clone: The same CDR3 arises from other DNA sequences in this sample as well. This chain joins TRBV6-6 and TRBJ2-3; 11 bases are shared with TRBD2. The germline gives CDR1 MNHNY, CDR2 SVGAGI (reference sequence). This CDR3 region has 15 residues. J lost 1 base, V lost 6 bases, and 3 bases had no gene match. The CDR3 loop reads CASRGGLAGTDTQYF. The CDR3 nucleotides read TGTGCCAGCAGGGGGGGACTAGCGGGCACAGATACGCAGTATTTT.

V gene TRBV7-7 combines with J gene TRBJ1-1, with no clear D. CDR1 is SSHAT, CDR2 FNYEAQ, per germline (reference sequence). This CDR3 is built from 13 residues. Trimming took 4 bases from V and 4 from J, leaving 10 bases between them. CDR3 nucleotides: TGTGCCAGCAGCTCTACCATAGGCACTGAAGCTTTCTTT. This codes for CASSSTIGTEAFF.

This clone has a handful of counts. The chain has TRBV6-5 and TRBJ2-5; D not resolved. The J call may be mistaken, given a closer DNA end match to TRBJ2-7. The CDR3 runs to 15 residues. CDR1 is MNHEY and CDR2 is SVGAGI in the germline V gene. The CDR3 sequence is CASSYKGRTPYEQYF. As DNA, the CDR3 is TGTGCCAGCAGTTATAAAGGCAGGACCCCCTACGAGCAGTACTTC.

This clone was seen only once. The DNA of the CDR3 is TGTGCCAGCAGCCGGGGAGACAGGGGCGGCTACGAGCAGTACTTC. Translating it yields CASSRGDRGGYEQYF. The V gene is TRBV5-4, the J gene TRBJ2-7, with 8 bases matching TRBD1. Germline assignment: CDR1 SGHNT and CDR2 YYREEE (reference sequence). This CDR3 region has 15 residues. J was trimmed by 3 bases and V by 4 bases; bases with no gene match: 9.

The chain carries TRBV5-6 and TRBJ2-3; 8 bases are a match to TRBD2. Germline lookup yields CDR1 SGHDT and CDR2 YYEEEE. V trimming: 0 bases; J trimming: 2 bases; junction bases outside the gene matches: 2. The CDR3 loop spans 15 amino acids. The CDR3 loop is CASSLELAATDTQYF. As DNA, the CDR3 is TGTGCCAGCAGCTTGGAACTAGCGGCCACAGATACGCAGTATTTT.

This chain links TRBV6-1 with TRBJ2-7; no firm D call. Germline CDR1 is MNHNS and CDR2 is SASEGT. The CDR3 covers 12 residues. The ends were cut back, 5 bases at V and 4 bases at J, with 9 bases in the middle. CDR3 nucleotides: TGTGCCAGCAGTACCAACAGATACGAGCAGTACTTC. Encoded protein: CASSTNRYEQYF.

V is TRBV4-1 and J is TRBJ2-5, with 12 positions matching TRBD2. V shed 4 bases and J 2 bases; nucleotides not matched to a gene: 8. Germline V lookup: CDR1 MGHRA, CDR2 YSYEKL. There are 17 residues in the CDR3. The CDR3 DNA sequence: TGCGCCAGCAGCCCGGTGAGGACTAGCGGGAAACAAGAGACCCAGTACTTC. It encodes CASSPVRTSGKQETQYF.

This chain uses TRBV29-1 with TRBJ2-7; TRBD2 matches at 9 bases. This CDR3 is 14 amino acids long. CDR1 is SQVTM, CDR2 ANQGSEA, per germline. After removal of 6 bases from V and 2 bases from J, the junction contained 8 bases not matched to a gene. CDR3 loop: CSVEVSGGTYEQYF. The CDR3 DNA follows: TGCAGCGTGGAGGTTAGCGGGGGAACCTACGAGCAGTACTTC.

The chain has TRBV29-1 and TRBJ1-3; D remains unclear. Germline CDR1 SQVTM, CDR2 ANQGSEA. Trimming left V 0 bases short and J 4 bases short, with 7 bases between. This CDR3 spans 13 amino acids. In DNA, the CDR3 is TGCAGCGTTGAAGATTCGGGCGGAAACACCATATATTTT. It encodes CSVEDSGGNTIYF.

The genes are TRBV7-9 and TRBJ2-2; 9 bases are shared with TRBD1. The length of the CDR3 is 15 residues. Germline-derived CDR1 and CDR2 are SEHNR and FQNEAQ (reference sequence). V lost 8 bases, J lost 2 bases, and 6 bases stayed unmatched. In DNA form, the CDR3 reads TGTGCCAGCCATAGGACAGGGGAAAACACCGGGGAGCTGTTTTTT. Translated: CASHRTGENTGELFF.

The chain is built from TRBV27 and TRBJ2-2; no clear D gene. V was pared by 3 bases and J by 2 bases, with 10 bases between. Germline loops: CDR1 MNHEY, CDR2 SMNVEV (reference sequence). This CDR3 region has 15 residues. The CDR3 bases are TGTGCCAGCAGTTTCCTTGCAGCCAACACCGGGGAGCTGTTTTTT. It translates to CASSFLAANTGELFF.

This clone was recorded a few times. The V and J genes are TRBV7-9 and TRBJ2-1, with D unresolved. Germline values: CDR1 SEHNR, CDR2 FQNEAQ (reference sequence). V was cut by 4 bases and J by 5 bases, with 18 bases left in between. The CDR3 has 16 residues. The CDR3 region has the DNA TGTGCCAGCAGCTCATCGATGATACGGCCCCACAATGAGCAGTTCTTC. It specifies CASSSSMIRPHNEQFF.

The rearrangement links TRBV4-1 to TRBJ1-4; no reliable D call. The CDR3 sequence is 14 residues long. CDR1 and CDR2 (germline): MGHRA, YSYEKL. The germline V and J ends were trimmed by 3 bases and 0 bases, with 5 bases remaining between them. CDR3 in DNA: TGCGCCAGCAGCCAGATGACAACTAATGAAAAACTGTTTTTT. It specifies CASSQMTTNEKLFF.